This TCR beta chain was retrieved from a study of T cells in tuberculosis. As regards this clone: Antigen specificity is unknown.

General study findings and limits: Active tuberculosis alpha repertoires lay closer to GMM-specific TCRs than controls'. GEM motif frequencies gave over 60% accuracy; the GMM repertoire gave about 90%.

Profiled with immunoSEQ multiplex PCR; TCRdb holds only in-frame clones, not every one. Counted here are 20,000 to 25,000 clones, roughly nine tenths occurring once; the ten biggest clones make up under 15%. The V gene end was trimmed by 5 bases and the J gene end by 2 bases; junction bases not matched to a gene: 9. CDR1 and CDR2 (germline): SGHTA, FQGNSA. The length of the CDR3 is 15 residues. The clonotype comes from a donor aged 10-35 years with latent tuberculosis or without tuberculosis infection. This chain links TRBV7-2 with TRBJ2-7; 7 bases line up with TRBD1. Sequences were obtained from PBMCs. Written as DNA, the CDR3 is TGTGCCAGCAGCCCCAGTAGGGACAGAGCCTACGAGCAGTACTTC. Translation: CASSPSRDRAYEQYF.